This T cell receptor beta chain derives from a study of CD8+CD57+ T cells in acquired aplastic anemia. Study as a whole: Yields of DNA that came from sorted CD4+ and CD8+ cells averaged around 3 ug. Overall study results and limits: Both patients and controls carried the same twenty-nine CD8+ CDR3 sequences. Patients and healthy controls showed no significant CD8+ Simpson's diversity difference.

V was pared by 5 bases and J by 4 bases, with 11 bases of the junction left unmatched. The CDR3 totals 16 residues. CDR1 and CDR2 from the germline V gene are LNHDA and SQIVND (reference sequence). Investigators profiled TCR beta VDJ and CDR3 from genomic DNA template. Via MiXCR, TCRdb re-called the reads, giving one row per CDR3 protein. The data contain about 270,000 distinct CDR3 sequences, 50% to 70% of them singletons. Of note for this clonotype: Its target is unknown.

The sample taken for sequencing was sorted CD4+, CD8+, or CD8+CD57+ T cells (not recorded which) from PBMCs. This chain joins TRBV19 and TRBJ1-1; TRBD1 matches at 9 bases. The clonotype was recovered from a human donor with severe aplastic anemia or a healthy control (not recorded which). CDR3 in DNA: TGTGCCAGTAGTTTCGCTACAGGGGGCTCGGGCACTGAAGCTTTCTTT. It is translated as CASSFATGGSGTEAFF.